These 6 T cell receptor beta chains were all obtained from the same sample, sequenced in a study of vaccination and CD4 T cells after COVID-19. The antigens for these receptors are not known. Treatment of the sample: roughly 11-day PBMC culture with coronavirus spike peptide pools or control peptides (ViraFEST assay). These CD4+ T cells came from an unexposed donor, sampled before the COVID-19 pandemic (2011-2018). At the Johns Hopkins FTIC core, DNA taken from cultured CD4+ T cells was sequenced by way of the Oncomine TCR Beta short-read assay. In TCRdb, the PCR reads were re-called with MiXCR into one record per CDR3 protein. The sample gives 6,000 to 7,500 distinct CDR3 sequences, approximately 38% of which show up once; under 20% is in the top ten. Specimen: CD4+ T cells from blood, cultured in vitro. Source of these receptors: a human donor in good health.

The chain links TRBV6-5 to TRBJ2-7; D ambiguous. The V end lost 0 bases, the J end lost 6 bases, and 3 bases lay between the germline ends. CDR1 and CDR2 from the germline V gene are MNHEY and SVGAGI. The CDR3 extends over 11 amino acids. CDR3 nucleotides: TGTGCCAGCAGTTACTCTCGCGAGCAGTACTTC. It translates to CASSYSREQYF.

J is TRBJ1-2 and V is TRBV19; weak D call: TRBD1 (5 bases). The V gene's germline CDR1 is LNHDA and CDR2 SQIVND (reference sequence). The CDR3 totals 13 residues. Trimming removed 7 bases from V and 0 bases from J, with 9 bases in between. The CDR3 nucleotides read TGTGCCAGTAATTCAGGGACTAACTATGGCTACACCTTC. This gives the protein CASNSGTNYGYTF.

The chain links TRBV6-1 to TRBJ2-2; 10 bases align to TRBD2. The CDR3 consists of 17 residues. With V trimmed by 4 bases and J by 2 bases, 7 bases remained unmatched. Germline V gene data show CDR1 as MNHNS and CDR2 as SASEGT. Here the CDR3 reads CASSAKASGSNTGELFF. CDR3 sequence (DNA): TGTGCCAGCAGTGCCAAGGCTAGCGGGAGTAACACCGGGGAGCTGTTTTTT.

The chain couples TRBV2 to TRBJ2-7; D is ambiguous. This CDR3 region has 15 residues. Deletions cut 3 bases from V and 0 bases from J, with 12 bases between. CDR1 is SNHLY, CDR2 FYNNEI, per germline. CDR3 coding DNA: TGTGCCAGCAGTGAGGTTGGCATAATCTCCTACGAGCAGTACTTC. It encodes CASSEVGIISYEQYF.

This chain uses TRBV10-1 with TRBJ1-2; D unclear. Germline V gene sequence: CDR1 WNHNN, CDR2 SYGVQD (reference sequence). This CDR3 contains 15 residues. Between the trimmed V and J ends, which lost 6 bases and 0 bases, there was a span of 14 bases. The CDR3 sequence is CASSDAGTANYGYTF. CDR3 DNA sequence: TGCGCCAGCAGCGACGCGGGCACCGCTAACTATGGCTACACCTTC.

The chain recombines TRBV15 with TRBJ1-4, with 7 bases that match TRBD1. The germline gives CDR1 LNHNV, CDR2 YYDKDF (reference sequence). J lost 8 bases, V lost 8 bases, and 8 bases had no gene match. This CDR3 has 13 amino acids. CDR3 amino acids: CATEQGVGEKLFF. CDR3 nucleotides: TGTGCCACCGAGCAGGGGGTGGGCGAAAAACTGTTTTTT.